The 10 T cell receptor beta chains below all came from one sample that was sequenced in a study of blood T cell repertoires in COVID-19. Assay used: immunoSEQ multiplex PCR; TCRdb lists only in-frame clones, some missing. This sample yields over 250,000 clones, of which over 65% are seen a single time; over 3% belongs to the top ten. Sequenced material: peripheral blood. These receptors were taken from a woman of 80 years or more with acute or convalescent COVID-19.

There are a few counts of this clone. This chain connects TRBV6-2 or TRBV6-3 to TRBJ1-3; D is unresolved. Germline values: CDR1 MNHEY, CDR2 SVGEGT. The CDR3 is 16 amino acids. V lost 2 bases to trimming and J lost 0 bases, with 11 bases between them. In DNA, the CDR3 is TGTGCCAGCAGTTACGACCGGGGTAGCTCTGGAAACACCATATATTTT. As protein: CASSYDRGSSGNTIYF.

A few counts support this clone. The chain uses TRBV11-1 and TRBJ2-7; D may be TRBD1 (5 bases). The CDR3 length is 12 residues. V dropped 2 bases and J dropped 5 bases, with 7 bases sitting between them. The germline CDR1 and CDR2 sequences are SGHAT and FQDESV (reference sequence). The CDR3: CASSLRRDEQYF. The CDR3 DNA reads TGTGCCAGCAGCTTACGCAGGGACGAGCAGTACTTC.

This clone appeared a single time. V and J are TRBV5-6 and TRBJ2-3; 8 nucleotides align to TRBD2. The CDR3 covers 16 residues. Germline V gene sequence: CDR1 SGHDT, CDR2 YYEEEE. J lost 2 bases, V lost 1 base, and 6 bases had no gene match. The CDR3 DNA sequence: TGTGCCAGCAGCTTGTTGGCGGGGGGCCTCACAGATACGCAGTATTTT. This codes for CASSLLAGGLTDTQYF.

This chain joins TRBV6-5 and TRBJ2-2, with TRBD1 matching over 8 bases. Per the germline V gene, CDR1 is MNHEY and CDR2 is SVGAGI. Losses at the gene ends were 6 bases for V and 4 bases for J; bases not matched to a gene: 4. This CDR3 region has 14 residues. The CDR3 is CASRGQVTTGELFF. Here the CDR3 DNA reads TGTGCCAGCAGGGGACAGGTGACCACCGGGGAGCTGTTTTTT.

The rearrangement links TRBV29-1 to TRBJ2-1; TRBD2 might be the D (6 bases). The CDR3 runs to 14 residues. V was clipped by 4 bases and J by 3 bases, with 13 bases between them. Germline-derived CDR1 and CDR2 are SQVTM and ANQGSEA. CDR3 in amino acids: CSVAAGRGYNEQFF. The CDR3 nucleotides are TGCAGCGTTGCGGCGGGAAGGGGCTACAATGAGCAGTTCTTC.

This chain joins TRBV7-2 and TRBJ1-5, with 8 bases matching TRBD1. The length of the CDR3 is 15 residues. V dropped 5 bases and J dropped 1; count of bases not matched to a gene: 4. From germline, CDR1 is SGHTA and CDR2 FQGNSA. The CDR3 coding sequence is TGTGCCAGCAGCCCCCGGGACAGGAGCAATCAGCCCCAGCATTTT. This codes for CASSPRDRSNQPQHF.

This clone was observed a handful of times. The V call is TRBV4-1, the J call TRBJ2-5, with D maybe TRBD2 (5 bases). Germline V gene data show CDR1 as MGHRA and CDR2 as YSYEKL. The CDR3 covers 13 residues. Trimming shortened V by 3 bases and J by 5 bases, and 10 bases separated the two germline ends. The CDR3, as DNA: TGCGCCAGCAGCCAGTTCCAGCGGGAGACCCAGTACTTC. This sequence encodes CASSQFQRETQYF.

The chain is built from TRBV7-2 and TRBJ1-2; D ambiguous. The V end lost 5 bases, the J end lost 7 bases, and 11 bases lay between the germline ends. Germline V gives CDR1 SGHTA, CDR2 FQGNSA. This CDR3 comprises 12 residues. The DNA for the CDR3 is TGTGCCAGCAGCCCCTATCCTGGTGGCTACACCTTC. This sequence encodes CASSPYPGGYTF.

V is TRBV7-8 and J is TRBJ1-3; D ambiguous. V was cut by 2 bases and J by 0 bases, with 14 bases left in between. This CDR3 spans 17 amino acids. Germline-derived CDR1 and CDR2 are SGHVS and FQNEAQ. For the CDR3, the DNA is TGTGCCAGCAGCTTATTTCGAGTCAGACTCTCTGGAAACACCATATATTTT. This gives the protein CASSLFRVRLSGNTIYF.

The chain carries TRBV6-5 and TRBJ1-1; 7 nucleotides line up with TRBD1. CDR1 is MNHEY, CDR2 SVGAGI, per germline. V lost 8 bases and J lost 5; bases outside the gene matches: 8. This CDR3 is 13 amino acids long. CDR3 amino acids: CASGASGGTEAFF. For the CDR3, the DNA is TGTGCCAGCGGCGCATCAGGGGGGACTGAAGCTTTCTTT.